This T cell receptor (beta chain) stems from a study of blood T cell repertoires in COVID-19. Study details: The United States, Italy and Spain were the sources of the acute and convalescent COVID-19 samples.

V shed 5 bases and J shed 0 bases, with 11 bases lying between them. CDR3 size: 15 residues. The germline CDR1 and CDR2 sequences are SGHTA and FQGNSA. Measured with immunoSEQ multiplex PCR; TCRdb has only the in-frame clones, and not every one. The sample shows hundreds of thousands of clones, approximately 90% of them seen only once. Cohorts were determined from participant-reported clinical history. The sequence was obtained from a man aged 35-49 years who had recovered from COVID-19. This chain uses TRBV7-2 with TRBJ1-3; D is undetermined. Source material: PBMCs or T cells enriched from blood (not recorded which). Here the CDR3 reads CASSPRGFSGNTIYF. The CDR3, as DNA: TGTGCCAGCAGCCCGCGCGGCTTCTCTGGAAACACCATATATTTT.